Described below is a single TCR beta chain sequence and its context. Antigen unknown. This CDR3 has 15 amino acids. The V end lost 5 bases, the J end lost 6 bases, and 16 bases lay between the germline ends. CDR1 SEHNR and CDR2 FQNEAQ come from the germline V gene (reference sequence). This sample was included in a study of T cell responses to AZD1222 COVID-19 vaccine. Study outcomes and limitations: Spike-wide coverage was observed for vaccine-associated CD4 TCRs, with dominant responses at 160-218 and 743-854.

This table comes from immunoSEQ multiplex PCR, and its TCRdb copy is limited to in-frame clones, with some not included. The profile covers about 160,000 clones, with 85% to 95% appearing a single time and approximately 0.88% taken by the ten largest. The source material was peripheral blood, sampled on day 0 of AZD1222 vaccination. This receptor was identified in an adult in good health. The chain employs TRBV7-9 and TRBJ1-4; TRBD1 is a possible D gene (6 bases). CDR3 region: CASSLSGHQDEKLFF. The CDR3 DNA reads TGTGCCAGCAGCCTATCGGGACACCAAGATGAAAAACTGTTTTTT. Supplemented by reference TRBV7-9 and TRBJ1-4, the full variable domain reads DTGVSQNPRHKITKRGQNVTFRCDPISEHNRLYWYRQTLGQGPEFLTYFQNEAQLEKSRLLSDRFSAERPKGSFSTLEIQRTEQGDSAMYLCASSLSGHQDEKLFFGSGTQLSVL.